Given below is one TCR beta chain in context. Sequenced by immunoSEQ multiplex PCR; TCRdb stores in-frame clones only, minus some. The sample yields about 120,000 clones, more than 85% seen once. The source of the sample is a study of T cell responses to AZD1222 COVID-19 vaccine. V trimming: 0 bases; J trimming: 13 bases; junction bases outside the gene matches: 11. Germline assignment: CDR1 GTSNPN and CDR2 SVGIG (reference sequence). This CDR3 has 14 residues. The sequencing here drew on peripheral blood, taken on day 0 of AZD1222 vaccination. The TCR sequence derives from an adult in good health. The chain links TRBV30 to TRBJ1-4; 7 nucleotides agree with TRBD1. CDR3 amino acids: CAWSVTAGGGALFF. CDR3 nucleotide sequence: TGTGCCTGGAGTGTAACGGCAGGGGGAGGCGCACTGTTTTTT.